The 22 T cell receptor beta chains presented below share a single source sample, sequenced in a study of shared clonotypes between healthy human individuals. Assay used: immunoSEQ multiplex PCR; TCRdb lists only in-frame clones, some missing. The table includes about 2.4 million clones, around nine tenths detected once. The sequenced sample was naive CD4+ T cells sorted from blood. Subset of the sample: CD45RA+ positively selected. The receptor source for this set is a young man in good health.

CDR3 nucleotides: TGCGCCAGCAGCACAGGCGGGGATTCACCCCTCCACTTT. It is translated as CASSTGGDSPLHF. This chain uses TRBV5-1 with TRBJ1-6, with D possibly being TRBD1 (5 bases). V was trimmed by 4 bases and J by 8 bases, leaving 10 bases between them. In germline, CDR1 is SGHRS, CDR2 YFSETQ. This CDR3 contains 13 residues.

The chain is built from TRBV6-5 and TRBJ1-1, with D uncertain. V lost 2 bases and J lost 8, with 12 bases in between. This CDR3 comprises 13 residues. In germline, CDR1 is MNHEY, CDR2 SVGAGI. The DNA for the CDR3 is TGTGCCAGCAGTTACGTTCGTAGCGCCGAAGCTTTCTTT. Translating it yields CASSYVRSAEAFF.

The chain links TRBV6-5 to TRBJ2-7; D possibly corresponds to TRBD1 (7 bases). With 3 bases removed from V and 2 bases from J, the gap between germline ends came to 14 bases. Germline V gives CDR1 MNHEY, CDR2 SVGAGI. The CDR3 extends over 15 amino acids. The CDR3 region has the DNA TGTGCCAGCAGTTATTGGGCAGGGGGGACCTACGAGCAGTACTTC. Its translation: CASSYWAGGTYEQYF.

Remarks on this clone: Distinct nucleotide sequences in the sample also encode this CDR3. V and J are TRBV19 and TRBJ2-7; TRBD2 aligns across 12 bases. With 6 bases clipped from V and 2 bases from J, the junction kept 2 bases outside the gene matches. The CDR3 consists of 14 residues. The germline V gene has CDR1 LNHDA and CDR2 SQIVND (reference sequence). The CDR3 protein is CASSLAGGTYEQYF. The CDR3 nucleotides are TGTGCCAGTAGCCTAGCGGGGGGGACCTACGAGCAGTACTTC.

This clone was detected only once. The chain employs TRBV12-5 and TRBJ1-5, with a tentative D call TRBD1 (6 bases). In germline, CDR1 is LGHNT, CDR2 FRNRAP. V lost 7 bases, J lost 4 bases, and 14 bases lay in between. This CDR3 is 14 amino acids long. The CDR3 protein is CASARGGVNQPQHF. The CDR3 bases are TGTGCTAGTGCAAGGGGGGGCGTAAATCAGCCCCAGCATTTT.

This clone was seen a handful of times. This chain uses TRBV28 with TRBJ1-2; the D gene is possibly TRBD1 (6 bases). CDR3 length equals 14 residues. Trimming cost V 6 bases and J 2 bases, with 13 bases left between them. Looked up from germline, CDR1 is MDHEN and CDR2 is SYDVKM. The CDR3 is CASRKQGGNYGYTF. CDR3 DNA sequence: TGTGCCAGCAGGAAACAGGGTGGGAACTATGGCTACACCTTC.

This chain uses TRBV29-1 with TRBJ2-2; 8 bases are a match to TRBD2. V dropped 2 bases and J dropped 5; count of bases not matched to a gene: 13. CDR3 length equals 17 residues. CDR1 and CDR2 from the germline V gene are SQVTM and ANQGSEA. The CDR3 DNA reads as TGCAGCGTTGAATTGTTGGTTCCTAGCGGGCAGACCGGGGAGCTGTTTTTT. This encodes CSVELLVPSGQTGELFF.

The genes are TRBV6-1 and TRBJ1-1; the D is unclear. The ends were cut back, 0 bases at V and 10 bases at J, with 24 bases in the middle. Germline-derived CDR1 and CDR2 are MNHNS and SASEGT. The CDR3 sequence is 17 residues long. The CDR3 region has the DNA TGTGCCAGCAGTGAAGCTATCCGGAAAACGCTTGCCTCGAGAGCTTTCTTT. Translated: CASSEAIRKTLASRAFF.

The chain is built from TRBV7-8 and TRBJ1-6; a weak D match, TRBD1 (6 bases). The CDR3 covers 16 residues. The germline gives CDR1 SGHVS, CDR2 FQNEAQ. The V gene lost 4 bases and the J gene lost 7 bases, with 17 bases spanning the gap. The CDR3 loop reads CASSSIDGGLNSPLHF. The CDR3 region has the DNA TGTGCCAGCAGCTCGATTGATGGGGGGCTGAATTCACCCCTCCACTTT.

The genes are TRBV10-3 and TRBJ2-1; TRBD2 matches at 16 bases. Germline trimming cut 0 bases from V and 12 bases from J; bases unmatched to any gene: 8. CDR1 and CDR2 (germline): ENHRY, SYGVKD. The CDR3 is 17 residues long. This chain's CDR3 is CAISESGTSGRARSQFF. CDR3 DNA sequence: TGTGCCATCAGTGAGTCGGGGACTAGCGGGAGGGCCCGATCGCAGTTCTTC.

As DNA, the CDR3 is TGTGCCAGCAGTGGTCTGTTACGCACAGATACGCAGTATTTT. Residues: CASSGLLRTDTQYF. The J gene is TRBJ2-3, the V gene TRBV2; D gene ambiguous. Per the germline V gene, CDR1 is SNHLY and CDR2 is FYNNEI. The CDR3 spans 14 residues. The ends were cut back, 4 bases at V and 1 base at J, with 9 bases in the middle. The whole variable domain, remainder taken from reference TRBV2 and TRBJ2-3, is EPEVTQTPSHQVTQMGQEVILRCVPISNHLYFYWYRQILGQKVEFLVSFYNNEISEKSEIFDDQFSVERPDGSNFTLKIRSTKLEDSAMYFCASSGLLRTDTQYFGPGTRLTVL.

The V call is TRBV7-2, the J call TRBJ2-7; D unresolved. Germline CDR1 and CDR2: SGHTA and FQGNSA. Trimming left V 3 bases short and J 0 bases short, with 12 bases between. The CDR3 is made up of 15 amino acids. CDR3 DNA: TGTGCCAGCAGCTTCGGCAGCTCAGTCTCCTACGAGCAGTACTTC. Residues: CASSFGSSVSYEQYF.

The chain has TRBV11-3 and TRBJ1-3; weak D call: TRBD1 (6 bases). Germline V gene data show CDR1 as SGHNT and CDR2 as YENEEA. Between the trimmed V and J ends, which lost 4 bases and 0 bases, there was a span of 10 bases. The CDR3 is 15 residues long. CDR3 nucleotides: TGTGCCAGCAGCTCAGGGGTGAACTCTGGAAACACCATATATTTT. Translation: CASSSGVNSGNTIYF.

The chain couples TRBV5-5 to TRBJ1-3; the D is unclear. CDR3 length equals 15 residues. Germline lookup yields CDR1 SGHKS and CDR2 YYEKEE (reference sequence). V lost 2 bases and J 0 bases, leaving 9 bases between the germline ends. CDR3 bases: TGTGCCAGCAGCTTCGGCTCACCCTCTGGAAACACCATATATTTT. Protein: CASSFGSPSGNTIYF.

Here the CDR3 reads CASRNGRGAYEQYF. The CDR3 DNA is TGTGCCAGCAGAAACGGCAGGGGGGCCTACGAGCAGTACTTC. The V call is TRBV2, the J call TRBJ2-7; a weak D match, TRBD1 (7 bases). This CDR3 has 14 residues. V lost 6 bases and J lost 2, with 14 bases in between. Germline V gene data show CDR1 as SNHLY and CDR2 as FYNNEI.

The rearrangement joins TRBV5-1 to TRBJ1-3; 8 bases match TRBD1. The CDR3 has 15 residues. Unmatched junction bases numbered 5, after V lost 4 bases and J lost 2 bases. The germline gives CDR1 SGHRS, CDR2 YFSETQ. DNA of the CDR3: TGCGCCAGCAGCCCCGGGACAGGTCCTGGAAACACCATATATTTT. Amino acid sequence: CASSPGTGPGNTIYF.

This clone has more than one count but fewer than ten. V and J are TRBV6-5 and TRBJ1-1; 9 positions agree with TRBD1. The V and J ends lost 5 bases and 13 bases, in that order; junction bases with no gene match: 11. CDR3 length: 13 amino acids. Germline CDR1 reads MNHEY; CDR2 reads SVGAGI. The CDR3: CASSGGDREYGFF. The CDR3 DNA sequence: TGTGCCAGCAGTGGAGGGGACAGGGAGTACGGTTTCTTT.

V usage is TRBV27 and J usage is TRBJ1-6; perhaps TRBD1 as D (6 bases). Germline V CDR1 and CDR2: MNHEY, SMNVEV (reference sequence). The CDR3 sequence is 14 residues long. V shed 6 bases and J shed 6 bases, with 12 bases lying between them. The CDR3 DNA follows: TGTGCCAGCAGACCAGGGGTTAGTAATTCACCCCTCCACTTT. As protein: CASRPGVSNSPLHF.

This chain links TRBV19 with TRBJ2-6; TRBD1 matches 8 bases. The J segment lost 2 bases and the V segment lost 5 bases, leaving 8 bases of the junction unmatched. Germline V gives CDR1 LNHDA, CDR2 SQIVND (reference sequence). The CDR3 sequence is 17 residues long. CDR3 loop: CASSVGQGEAGANVLTF. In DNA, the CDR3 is TGTGCCAGTAGTGTCGGACAGGGAGAGGCTGGGGCCAACGTCCTGACTTTC. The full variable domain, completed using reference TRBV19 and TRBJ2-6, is DGGITQSPKYLFRKEGQNVTLSCEQNLNHDAMYWYRQDPGQGLRLIYYSQIVNDFQKGDIAEGYSVSREKKESFPLTVTSAQKNPTAFYLCASSVGQGEAGANVLTFGAGSRLTVL.

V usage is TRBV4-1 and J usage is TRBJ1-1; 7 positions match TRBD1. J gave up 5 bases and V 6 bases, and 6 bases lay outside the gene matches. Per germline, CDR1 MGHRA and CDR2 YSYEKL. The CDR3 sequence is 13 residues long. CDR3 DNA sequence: TGCGCCAGCAGAGACAGGGTATCGACTGAAGCTTTCTTT. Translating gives CASRDRVSTEAFF.

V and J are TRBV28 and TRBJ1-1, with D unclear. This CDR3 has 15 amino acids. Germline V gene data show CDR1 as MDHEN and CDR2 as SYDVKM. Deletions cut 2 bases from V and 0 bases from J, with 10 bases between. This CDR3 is CASSLTLYLNTEAFF. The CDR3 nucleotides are TGTGCCAGCAGTTTAACCTTATACCTGAACACTGAAGCTTTCTTT.

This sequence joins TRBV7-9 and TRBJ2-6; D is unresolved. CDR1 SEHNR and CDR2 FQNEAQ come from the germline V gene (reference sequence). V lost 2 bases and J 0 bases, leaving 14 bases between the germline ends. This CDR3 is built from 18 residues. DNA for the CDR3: TGTGCCAGCAGCTTAAGTTTCACTCCAATCTCTGGGGCCAACGTCCTGACTTTC. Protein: CASSLSFTPISGANVLTF.